The source of this T cell receptor beta chain is a study of blood T cell repertoires in COVID-19. Assay used: immunoSEQ multiplex PCR; TCRdb lists only in-frame clones, some missing. Among a few hundred thousand clones listed, approximately 92% were seen once. V lost 5 bases and J 4 bases, leaving 9 bases between the germline ends. The length of the CDR3 is 14 residues. Germline V gene sequence: CDR1 SGHAT, CDR2 FQNNGV. The source material was PBMCs or T cells enriched from blood (not recorded which). The receptor was derived from a man aged 25-45 years who had recovered from COVID-19. The rearrangement uses TRBV11-2 and TRBJ1-6, with D maybe TRBD1 (5 bases). In DNA, the CDR3 is TGTGCCAGCAGCCCCGACAGTTATAATTCACCCCTCCACTTT. Translating gives CASSPDSYNSPLHF.